The 2 T cell receptor beta chains reported below all come from one sample, sequenced in a study of control samples from healthy donors and cancer patients. Some clones are missing from TCRdb's copy, which holds only in-frame ones; the method was immunoSEQ multiplex PCR. The sample has some 190,000 clones; the top ten hold roughly 2%. Sequenced input: blood. The receptor source for this set is a woman aged 30 to 39 in good health.

The chain links TRBV7-3 to TRBJ2-2; D remains unclear. This CDR3 contains 17 residues. V gave up 5 bases and J gave up 5 bases, with 21 bases separating them. CDR1 SGHTA and CDR2 FQGTGA come from the germline V gene. The CDR3 spells CASSPKSYTLGTGELFF. DNA for the CDR3: TGTGCCAGCAGCCCAAAGAGCTATACCCTGGGAACCGGGGAGCTGTTTTTT.

The rearrangement links TRBV6-1 to TRBJ2-1; 11 positions match TRBD1. The germline CDR1 and CDR2 sequences are MNHNS and SASEGT. This CDR3 comprises 15 residues. Trimming removed 0 bases from V and 7 bases from J; junction bases left unmatched: 2. The CDR3 sequence is CASSEAGTGGNEQFF. The CDR3 DNA reads TGTGCCAGCAGTGAAGCAGGGACAGGGGGGAATGAGCAGTTCTTC.